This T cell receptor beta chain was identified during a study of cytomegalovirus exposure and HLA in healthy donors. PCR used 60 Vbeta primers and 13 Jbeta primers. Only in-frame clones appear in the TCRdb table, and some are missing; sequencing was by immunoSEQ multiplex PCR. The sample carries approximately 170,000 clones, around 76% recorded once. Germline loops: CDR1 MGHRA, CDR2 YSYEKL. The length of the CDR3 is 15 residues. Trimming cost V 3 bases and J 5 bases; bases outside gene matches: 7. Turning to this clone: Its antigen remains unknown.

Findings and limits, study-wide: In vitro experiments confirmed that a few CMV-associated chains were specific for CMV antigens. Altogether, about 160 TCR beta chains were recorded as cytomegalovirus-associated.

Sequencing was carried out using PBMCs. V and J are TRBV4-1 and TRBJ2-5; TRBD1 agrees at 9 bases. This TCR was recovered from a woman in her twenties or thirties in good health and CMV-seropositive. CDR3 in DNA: TGCGCCAGCAGCCAGGCTGGGACAGGGTCCGAGACCCAGTACTTC. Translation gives CASSQAGTGSETQYF.